The TCR beta chain described here comes from a study of shared clonotypes between healthy human individuals. On the study more broadly: Three plates each covered CD4 naive and memory; CD8 naive two, CD8 memory one.

Concerning this clone: Its matching antigen is unknown.

Study-level points and caveats: With a few donors compared, around 5.4% of naive CD4 clonotypes were shared.

The CDR3 extends over 12 amino acids. The germline CDR1 and CDR2 sequences are MGHDK and SYGVNS. The V end lost 4 bases, the J end lost 5 bases, and 8 bases lay between the germline ends. Repertoires were generated with immunoSEQ multiplex PCR, while TCRdb's copy carries only in-frame clones and drops some. The sample contains 2,500,000 or so clones, under 95% of which appear only once. The sample consisted of naive CD4+ T cells from PBMCs. The subset denotes: CD45RA+ positively selected. The chain employs TRBV25-1 and TRBJ2-5; D not resolved. The receptor comes from a young man in good health. Some clones in this sample may be carry-over from other donors' samples. The CDR3 DNA follows: TGTGCCAGCAGTGTCTCTATTGAGACCCAGTACTTC. Translated: CASSVSIETQYF.